Sequencing of this T cell receptor (beta chain) was carried out in a study of T cell responses to AZD1222 COVID-19 vaccine (dated by TCRdb to about 2021). Broadly, across the study: AZD1222 recipients given second doses at about 4 weeks or at about 12 weeks were pooled, since spike-specific TCR depth and breadth were not found to differ between the two schedules. A total of roughly 240 trial participants underwent TCR sequencing, of whom nearly 210 received two doses of AZD1222 and some 26 received two doses of the MenACWY control vaccine. Trial participants were enrolled into age subgroups of 18-55, 56-69 and 70-plus years, which contained 148, 28 and 57 TCR-sequenced participants, respectively.

Worth noting for this clone: Its antigen remains unidentified. No much larger clone is present one base from it, and per-base qualities are unavailable.

In light of the paper, this sample's time point label describes: baseline before first vaccination. Samples from vaccinated people were obtained from the UK trials COV001 and COV002, which included a single-blind randomized controlled phase 2/3 trial of AZD1222 (ChAdOx1 nCoV-19) in healthy adults. Trial participant PBMC samples were collected at day 0 and day 28 after the second dose for TCRbeta chain sequencing. Study-level results and caveats: Conclusions about previously exposed vaccinees are limited, since just 5 or 6 AZD1222 recipients were seropositive for SARS-CoV-2 at baseline. The 56-69-year group was small, and its depth increase did not reach significance, likely because of low power. Because no day 14 peak-response samples were available, repertoires were characterized only after the peak T cell response. Spike-specific TCR breadth and depth rose significantly after two AZD1222 doses compared with day 0 and with MenACWY recipients. The vaccine-associated CD4 TCRs covered the entire spike protein, and the dominant responses fell in regions 160-218 and 743-854. Most participants were white British and females outnumbered males, and the authors suggested that clonal diversity may have been underestimated. Reportedly, close to half of the unique spike-specific TCRs recognized epitopes lying outside the regions that are mutated in the B.1.351 and B.1.1.7 variants.

CDR1 and CDR2, looked up from the germline V gene, are SNHLY and FYNNEI. Reading from cysteine to phenylalanine, the CDR3 counts 15 amino acids. Only the CDR3 DNA stays, 45 bases, in frame from base 1. Trimming costs V 6 bases and J 6 bases, and their ends lie 18 bases apart. The CDR3 regions of human TCRbeta chains were subjected to immunosequencing. As for how the authors treated the data: TCRs in the repertoires were matched against a reference library of SARS-CoV-2-specific TCRs that had been generated with the MIRA antigen-specificity platform. Breadth meant the fraction of unique TCRs that were SARS-CoV-2-associated, whereas depth meant the fraction of total T cells that were SARS-CoV-2-associated. Each spike-specific TCR was assigned to its reactive spike region and to a CD4 or CD8 class using the MIRA data. Log10-transformed breadth and depth values were compared by one-way ANOVA with Sidak's multiple comparisons tests. TCRdb mirrors the immuneACCESS table, restricted to in-frame sequences. Some clones are absent from its copies; in checked studies, under half trace to an unresolved V gene, and the reason for the others is unknown. The D gene and trimming were derived from the DNA, and the V and J assignments and clone size from that table. This sample lists more than 85,000 clones; 88% were detected once. The ten largest clones take up around 15% of the sample.

This TCR was recovered from an adult in good health. The sequences come from peripheral blood, collected on day 0 of AZD1222 vaccination. The rearranged segments are TRBV2 and TRBJ1-5; the D gene is perhaps TRBD1, on 5 matching bases. The CDR3: CASRRGAPAGQPQHF. The nucleotide sequence reads as follows: TGTGCCAGCAGGCGTGGGGCCCCGGCGGGTCAGCCCCAGCATTTT. Extended through the reference TRBV2 and TRBJ1-5 proteins, this CDR3 yields the full variable domain: EPEVTQTPSHQVTQMGQEVILRCVPISNHLYFYWYRQILGQKVEFLVSFYNNEISEKSEIFDDQFSVERPDGSNFTLKIRSTKLEDSAMYFCASRRGAPAGQPQHFGDGTRLSIL.